One and the same sample provided the 31 T cell receptor beta chains below, sequenced in a study of T cell responses to AZD1222 COVID-19 vaccine. Here immunoSEQ multiplex PCR was the method, and the copy in TCRdb shows in-frame clones only, minus some. The repertoire holds roughly 62,000 clones, with more than 70% as singletons. The source material was peripheral blood, sampled on day 0 of AZD1222 vaccination. These receptor sequences come from an adult in good health.

The V call is TRBV5-4, the J call TRBJ1-1; TRBD1 matches 7 bases. Germline V gene sequence: CDR1 SGHNT, CDR2 YYREEE (reference sequence). This CDR3 has 15 amino acids. V lost 4 bases and J lost 0; bases outside the gene matches: 6. This CDR3 reads CASSPPGQLNTEAFF. For the CDR3, the DNA is TGTGCCAGCAGCCCACCGGGACAGTTGAACACTGAAGCTTTCTTT.

The chain links TRBV7-9 to TRBJ2-7; the D gene is possibly TRBD1 (5 bases). Looked up from germline, CDR1 is SEHNR and CDR2 is FQNEAQ (reference sequence). Trimming cost V 5 bases and J 5 bases, with 19 bases left between them. This CDR3 region has 15 residues. The CDR3 sequence: CASSQPIGRVHEQYF. The CDR3 nucleotides are TGTGCCAGCAGCCAGCCTATTGGCAGGGTTCACGAGCAGTACTTC. Looking up the rest from reference TRBV7-9 and TRBJ2-7 gives the full variable domain: DTGVSQNPRHKITKRGQNVTFRCDPISEHNRLYWYRQTLGQGPEFLTYFQNEAQLEKSRLLSDRFSAERPKGSFSTLEIQRTEQGDSAMYLCASSQPIGRVHEQYFGPGTRLTVT.

The V and J genes are TRBV27 and TRBJ2-7; tentatively, D is TRBD2 (5 bases). The CDR3 extends over 13 amino acids. Trimming left V 3 bases short and J 7 bases short, with 13 bases between. Germline CDR1 is MNHEY and CDR2 is SMNVEV (reference sequence). This CDR3 is CASSFRGGPEQYF. The CDR3, as DNA: TGTGCCAGCAGTTTCCGGGGTGGCCCTGAGCAGTACTTC.

The chain joins TRBV7-9 to TRBJ1-5; D perhaps matches TRBD1 (6 bases). V lost 5 bases to trimming and J lost 2 bases, with 13 bases between them. Germline-derived CDR1 and CDR2 are SEHNR and FQNEAQ (reference sequence). The CDR3 is 15 amino acids. The CDR3, as DNA: TGTGCCAGCAGCCAACAGGGAGTCGGCAATCAGCCCCAGCATTTT. It yields the protein CASSQQGVGNQPQHF. Full variable domain (missing parts from reference TRBV7-9 and TRBJ1-5): DTGVSQNPRHKITKRGQNVTFRCDPISEHNRLYWYRQTLGQGPEFLTYFQNEAQLEKSRLLSDRFSAERPKGSFSTLEIQRTEQGDSAMYLCASSQQGVGNQPQHFGDGTRLSIL.

As DNA, the CDR3 is TGTGCCAGCAGGCTCCTCCAAGAGACCCAGTACTTC. It translates to CASRLLQETQYF. The rearrangement uses TRBV2 and TRBJ2-5; D not certain. The V and J ends lost 6 bases and 1 base respectively, with 6 bases between them. Germline CDR1 is SNHLY and CDR2 is FYNNEI. The CDR3 contains 12 residues. Based on the CDR3 plus reference TRBV2 and TRBJ2-5, the full variable domain is EPEVTQTPSHQVTQMGQEVILRCVPISNHLYFYWYRQILGQKVEFLVSFYNNEISEKSEIFDDQFSVERPDGSNFTLKIRSTKLEDSAMYFCASRLLQETQYFGPGTRLLVL.

The genes are TRBV7-9 and TRBJ1-1, with 9 bases that match TRBD1. The CDR3 is made up of 15 amino acids. J was trimmed by 1 base and V by 3 bases; bases with no gene match: 3. Germline V gene data show CDR1 as SEHNR and CDR2 as FQNEAQ (reference sequence). CDR3 sequence (DNA): TGTGCCAGCAGCTTGGGGACAGGGAGGAACACTGAAGCTTTCTTT. Protein sequence: CASSLGTGRNTEAFF.

This sequence joins TRBV7-2 and TRBJ2-3; 8 positions agree with TRBD1. J lost 2 bases, V lost 10 bases, and 14 bases had no gene match. This CDR3 region has 16 residues. The V gene's germline CDR1 is SGHTA and CDR2 FQGNSA. CDR3 amino acids: CAIPGTRTGPTDTQYF. The CDR3, as DNA: TGTGCCATCCCCGGTACCCGGACAGGGCCCACAGATACGCAGTATTTT.

The chain carries TRBV6-5 and TRBJ2-7; 9 bases align to TRBD1. J gave up 6 bases and V 5 bases, and 2 bases lay outside the gene matches. The CDR3 runs to 12 residues. Germline CDR1 reads MNHEY; CDR2 reads SVGAGI. CDR3 in DNA: TGTGCCAGCAGTCTACAGGGGGCCGAGCAGTACTTC. It specifies CASSLQGAEQYF.

Turning to this clone: Other DNA variants within this sample encode the same CDR3. The chain is built from TRBV7-8 and TRBJ1-6; 7 nucleotides match TRBD1. Germline V gene sequence: CDR1 SGHVS, CDR2 FQNEAQ. J lost 10 bases, V lost 1 base, and 4 bases had no gene match. The CDR3 extends over 14 amino acids. CDR3 sequence (DNA): TGTGCCAGCAGCTTAGACAGGGGAGGATCACCCCTCCACTTT. As protein: CASSLDRGGSPLHF.

This chain connects TRBV7-9 to TRBJ1-2; D is possibly TRBD1 (6 bases). The V gene's germline CDR1 is SEHNR and CDR2 FQNEAQ (reference sequence). V gave up 5 bases and J gave up 6 bases, with 13 bases separating them. The CDR3 is 13 residues long. CDR3 region: CASSAGQIHGYTF. CDR3 nucleotide sequence: TGTGCCAGCAGCGCGGGACAAATCCATGGCTACACCTTC. The full variable domain, its missing parts supplied by reference TRBV7-9 and TRBJ1-2, is DTGVSQNPRHKITKRGQNVTFRCDPISEHNRLYWYRQTLGQGPEFLTYFQNEAQLEKSRLLSDRFSAERPKGSFSTLEIQRTEQGDSAMYLCASSAGQIHGYTFGSGTRLTVV.

The chain combines TRBV9 with TRBJ2-5; D is perhaps TRBD1 or TRBD2 (5 bases each). This CDR3 has 15 amino acids. Per germline, CDR1 SGDLS and CDR2 YYNGEE. V dropped 3 bases and J dropped 5 bases, with 17 bases sitting between them. The CDR3 loop reads CASSEGTGLLETQYF. Written as DNA, the CDR3 is TGTGCCAGCAGCGAAGGGACGGGCCTTCTGGAGACCCAGTACTTC.

The chain recombines TRBV5-1 with TRBJ2-5; 9 nucleotides align to TRBD1. The CDR3 consists of 14 residues. The junction had 6 bases not matched to a gene; V was cut back by 5 bases and J by 4 bases. Germline CDR1 SGHRS, CDR2 YFSETQ. In nucleotides, the CDR3 is TGCGCCAGCAGTCCCACAGGGGGCTTAGAGACCCAGTACTTC. Protein product: CASSPTGGLETQYF.

The chain couples TRBV5-8 to TRBJ1-1; D may be TRBD1 (5 bases). Trimming removed 4 bases from V and 13 bases from J, with 14 bases in between. The CDR3 extends over 11 amino acids. CDR1 SGHTS and CDR2 YDEGEE come from the germline V gene. CDR3 protein: CASSKDSPLFF. The CDR3 coding sequence is TGTGCCAGCAGCAAAGACAGTCCCCTTTTCTTT.

The chain combines TRBV5-6 with TRBJ1-4; no reliable D call. V lost 2 bases and J lost 7, with 12 bases in between. CDR3 length: 14 residues. CDR1 is SGHDT and CDR2 is YYEEEE in the germline V gene. CDR3 sequence: CASSFEGMGEKLFF. In DNA, the CDR3 is TGTGCCAGCAGCTTTGAGGGAATGGGTGAAAAACTGTTTTTT.

The rearrangement uses TRBV4-2 and TRBJ2-1, with 11 positions matching TRBD2. Germline lookup yields CDR1 LGHNA and CDR2 YNFKEQ. The CDR3 extends over 15 amino acids. Germline trimming cut 4 bases from V and 4 bases from J; bases unmatched to any gene: 3. CDR3 in amino acids: CASSPGLAEYNEQFF. The CDR3 DNA is TGTGCCAGCAGCCCGGGACTAGCGGAGTACAATGAGCAGTTCTTC.

The chain carries TRBV5-5 and TRBJ1-2, with TRBD1 matching over 7 bases. V shed 5 bases and J 4 bases; nucleotides not matched to a gene: 5. Germline CDR1 reads SGHKS; CDR2 reads YYEKEE (reference sequence). The CDR3 has 13 amino acids. DNA for the CDR3: TGTGCCAGCAGTTCAGGGGGAAGCTATGGCTACACCTTC. Encoded protein: CASSSGGSYGYTF.

The chain couples TRBV15 to TRBJ1-1; D unresolved. V lost 0 bases to trimming and J lost 10 bases, with 12 bases between them. The CDR3 covers 13 residues. Per the germline V gene, CDR1 is LNHNV and CDR2 is YYDKDF (reference sequence). The CDR3 loop is CATSRDSLSRAFF. The CDR3, as DNA: TGTGCCACCAGCAGAGATTCCCTTTCCCGAGCTTTCTTT.

The chain joins TRBV19 to TRBJ2-7; 10 nucleotides line up with TRBD1. CDR1 and CDR2 from the germline V gene are LNHDA and SQIVND (reference sequence). Trimming took 3 bases from V and 5 from J; bases not matched to a gene: 4. The CDR3 spans 14 residues. The CDR3 region is CASSMGDRGHEQYF. CDR3 sequence (DNA): TGTGCCAGTAGTATGGGAGACAGGGGGCACGAGCAGTACTTC.

This chain uses TRBV6-2 or TRBV6-3 with TRBJ2-7, with D possibly TRBD2 on 5 matching bases. CDR1 and CDR2 (germline): MNHEY, SVGEGT. Trimming took 0 bases from V and 6 from J, leaving 15 bases between them. This CDR3 contains 15 residues. CDR3 coding DNA: TGTGCCAGCAGTTACTCGGACCGACTACCGCTCGAGCAGTACTTC. Its translation: CASSYSDRLPLEQYF.

CDR3 bases: TGTGCCAGCAGCGCCGGGACAGTCAATGAGCAGTTCTTC. Translated, it gives CASSAGTVNEQFF. The genes are TRBV25-1 and TRBJ2-1; 7 nucleotides line up with TRBD1. Germline lookup yields CDR1 MGHDK and CDR2 SYGVNS. J was trimmed by 6 bases and V by 6 bases; bases with no gene match: 5. The CDR3 has 13 residues.

There are a few counts of this clone. The rearrangement uses TRBV29-1 and TRBJ2-2, with D unclear. CDR3 length equals 13 residues. Germline loops: CDR1 SQVTM, CDR2 ANQGSEA. Trimming removed 7 bases at V and 3 bases at J, with 12 bases between. The CDR3: CSERPRDTGELFF. The CDR3 DNA is TGCAGCGAAAGGCCTCGGGACACCGGGGAGCTGTTTTTT.

The chain carries TRBV3-1 (or the pseudogene TRBV3-2) and TRBJ2-7, with D hard to call. Trimming pared 5 bases from V and 0 bases from J, leaving 17 bases between. There are 16 residues in the CDR3. Germline V gene lookup returns CDR1 LGHDT and CDR2 YNNKEL (reference sequence). The CDR3 spells CASSNSLGILSYEQYF. In DNA, the CDR3 is TGTGCCAGCAGCAATTCGTTGGGGATTCTCTCCTACGAGCAGTACTTC.

The chain's CDR3 is CASSYSNGGTDTQYF. DNA for the CDR3: TGTGCCAGCAGTTACTCGAACGGGGGCACAGATACGCAGTATTTT. V usage is TRBV6-2 or TRBV6-3 and J usage is TRBJ2-3, with a weak D call TRBD2 (5 bases). V was clipped by 0 bases and J by 1 base, with 8 bases between them. Looked up from germline, CDR1 is MNHEY and CDR2 is SVGEGT. The CDR3 totals 15 residues.

This chain joins TRBV27 and TRBJ1-6, with D hard to call. V lost 2 bases and J 4 bases, leaving 6 bases between the germline ends. Per the germline V gene, CDR1 is MNHEY and CDR2 is SMNVEV (reference sequence). The CDR3 length is 14 residues. CDR3 bases: TGTGCCAGCAGTTTAGTCGGTTATAATTCACCCCTCCACTTT. Amino acid sequence: CASSLVGYNSPLHF.

The chain employs TRBV5-4 and TRBJ1-1, with 12 positions matching TRBD1. Germline trimming cut 2 bases from V and 7 bases from J; bases unmatched to any gene: 6. Looked up from germline, CDR1 is SGHNT and CDR2 is YYREEE (reference sequence). The CDR3 is 15 amino acids. This CDR3 is CASSFGTGGAIEAFF. CDR3 coding DNA: TGTGCCAGCAGCTTCGGGACAGGGGGCGCGATTGAAGCTTTCTTT.

This sequence joins TRBV6-5 and TRBJ2-5; D perhaps matches TRBD2 (6 bases). The CDR3 contains 14 residues. The V end was cut by 5 bases, the J end by 7 bases, with 17 bases between. The germline V gene has CDR1 MNHEY and CDR2 SVGAGI. CDR3 in amino acids: CASSSGSGLVTQYF. Here the CDR3 DNA reads TGTGCCAGCAGTAGCGGTAGCGGTCTCGTGACCCAGTACTTC.

The V and J genes are TRBV28 and TRBJ1-1; D is unclear. In germline, CDR1 is MDHEN, CDR2 SYDVKM. The CDR3 sequence is 14 residues long. V lost 2 bases and J lost 1, with 8 bases in between. The CDR3 region is CASSLAVQNTEAFF. DNA of the CDR3: TGTGCCAGCAGTTTAGCTGTACAGAACACTGAAGCTTTCTTT.

V is TRBV19 and J is TRBJ1-6; TRBD1 is a possible D gene (5 bases). Per germline, CDR1 LNHDA and CDR2 SQIVND (reference sequence). The CDR3 is 14 amino acids. The ends were cut back, 8 bases at V and 9 bases at J, with 17 bases in the middle. The CDR3 reads CASGSQAGSSPLHF. The CDR3 DNA reads as TGTGCCAGTGGATCACAGGCTGGTAGTTCACCCCTCCACTTT.

Only one count was recorded for this clone. The chain has TRBV30 and TRBJ2-3; D gene unclear. This CDR3 has 11 amino acids. V lost 1 base and J 8 bases, leaving 7 bases between the germline ends. CDR1 is GTSNPN, CDR2 SVGIG, per germline (reference sequence). In DNA form, the CDR3 reads TGTGCCTGGAGTGAAAAAGGTACGCAGTATTTT. Its protein is CAWSEKGTQYF.

The rearrangement uses TRBV7-9 and TRBJ1-1; D ambiguous. The V end lost 2 bases, the J end lost 11 bases, and 9 bases lay between the germline ends. Germline CDR1 SEHNR, CDR2 FQNEAQ (reference sequence). The CDR3 covers 11 residues. The CDR3 sequence is CASSLIGSAFF. CDR3 coding DNA: TGTGCCAGCAGCTTAATAGGATCGGCTTTCTTT.

This chain uses TRBV29-1 with TRBJ1-1, with unresolved D. With 0 bases removed from V and 2 bases from J, the gap between germline ends came to 7 bases. The V gene's germline CDR1 is SQVTM and CDR2 ANQGSEA. The CDR3 sequence is 13 residues long. CDR3 nucleotides: TGCAGCGTTGAAGAATGGGGTAACACTGAAGCTTTCTTT. Residues: CSVEEWGNTEAFF. Drawing the rest from reference TRBV29-1 and TRBJ1-1, the complete variable domain is SAVISQKPSRDICQRGTSLTIQCQVDSQVTMMFWYRQQPGQSLTLIATANQGSEATYESGFVIDKFPISRPNLTFSTLTVSNMSPEDSSIYLCSVEEWGNTEAFFGQGTRLTVV.